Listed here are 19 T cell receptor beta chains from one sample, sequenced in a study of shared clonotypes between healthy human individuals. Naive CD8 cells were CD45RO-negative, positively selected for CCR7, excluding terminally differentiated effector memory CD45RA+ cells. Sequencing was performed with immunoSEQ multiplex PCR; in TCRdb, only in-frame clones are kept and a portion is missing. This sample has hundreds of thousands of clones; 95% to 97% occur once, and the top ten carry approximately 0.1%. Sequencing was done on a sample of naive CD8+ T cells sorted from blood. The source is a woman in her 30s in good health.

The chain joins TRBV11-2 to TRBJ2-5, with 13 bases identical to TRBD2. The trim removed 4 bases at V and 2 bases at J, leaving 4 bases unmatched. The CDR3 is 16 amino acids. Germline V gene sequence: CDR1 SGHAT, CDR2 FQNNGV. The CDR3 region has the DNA TGTGCCAGCAGCTCGGGACTAGCGGGACCGCAAGAGACCCAGTACTTC. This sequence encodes CASSSGLAGPQETQYF. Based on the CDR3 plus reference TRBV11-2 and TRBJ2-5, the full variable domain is EAGVAQSPRYKIIEKRQSVAFWCNPISGHATLYWYQQILGQGPKLLIQFQNNGVVDDSQLPKDRFSAERLKGVDSTLKIQPAKLEDSAVYLCASSSGLAGPQETQYFGPGTRLLVL.

CDR3 sequence (DNA): TGTGCCAGCAGTGAAGGGACCCCCATTTTTTTGGGGGAGCTGTTTTTT. It encodes CASSEGTPIFLGELFF. The chain combines TRBV6-1 with TRBJ2-2; no clear D gene. Trimming removed 1 base from V and 8 bases from J, with 17 bases in between. CDR3 length: 16 amino acids. The germline V gene encodes CDR1 MNHNS and CDR2 SASEGT.

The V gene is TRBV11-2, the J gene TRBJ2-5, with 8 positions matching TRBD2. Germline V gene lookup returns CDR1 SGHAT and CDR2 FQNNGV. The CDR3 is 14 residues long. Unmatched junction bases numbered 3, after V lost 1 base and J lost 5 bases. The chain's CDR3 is CASSLAGGIETQYF. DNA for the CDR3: TGTGCCAGCAGCTTAGCGGGAGGGATTGAGACCCAGTACTTC.

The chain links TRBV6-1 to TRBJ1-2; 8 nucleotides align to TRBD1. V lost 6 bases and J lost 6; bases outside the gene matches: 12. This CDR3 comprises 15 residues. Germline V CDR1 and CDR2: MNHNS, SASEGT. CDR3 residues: CASRGQAGERDGYTF. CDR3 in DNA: TGTGCCAGCAGGGGACAGGCGGGGGAACGTGATGGCTACACCTTC.

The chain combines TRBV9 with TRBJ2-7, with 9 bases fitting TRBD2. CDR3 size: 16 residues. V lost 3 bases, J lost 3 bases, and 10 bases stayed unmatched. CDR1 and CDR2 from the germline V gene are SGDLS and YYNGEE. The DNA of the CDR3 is TGTGCCAGCAGCGCTGGAATGGGACTAGCAAACTACGAGCAGTACTTC. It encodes CASSAGMGLANYEQYF.

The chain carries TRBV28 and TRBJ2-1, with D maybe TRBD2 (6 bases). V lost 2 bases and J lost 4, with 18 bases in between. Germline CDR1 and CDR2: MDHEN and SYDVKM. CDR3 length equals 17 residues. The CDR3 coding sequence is TGTGCCAGCAGTTTAAACCGAGCTAGCGAGTCATACAATGAGCAGTTCTTC. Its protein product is CASSLNRASESYNEQFF.

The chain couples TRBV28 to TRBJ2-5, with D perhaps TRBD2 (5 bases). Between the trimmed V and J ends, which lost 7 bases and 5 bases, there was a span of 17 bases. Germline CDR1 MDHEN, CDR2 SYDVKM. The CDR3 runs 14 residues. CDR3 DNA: TGTGCCAGCACCCCAAGAGGGTTGGAGGAGACCCAGTACTTC. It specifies CASTPRGLEETQYF.

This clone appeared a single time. The DNA of the CDR3 is TGTGCCAGCAGTTTATATTCTGCCGGGGTCAAAAACATTCAGTACTTC. As protein: CASSLYSAGVKNIQYF. This rearrangement joins TRBV27 to TRBJ2-4; a weak D match, TRBD2 (5 bases). V was clipped by 1 base and J by 3 bases, with 13 bases between them. Germline values: CDR1 MNHEY, CDR2 SMNVEV (reference sequence). CDR3 size: 16 residues.

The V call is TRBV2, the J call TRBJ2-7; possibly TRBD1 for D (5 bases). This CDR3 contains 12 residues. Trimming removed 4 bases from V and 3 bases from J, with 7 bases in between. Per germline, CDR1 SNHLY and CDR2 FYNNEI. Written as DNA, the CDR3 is TGTGCCAGCAGTGTAGGGGACTACGAGCAGTACTTC. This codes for CASSVGDYEQYF.

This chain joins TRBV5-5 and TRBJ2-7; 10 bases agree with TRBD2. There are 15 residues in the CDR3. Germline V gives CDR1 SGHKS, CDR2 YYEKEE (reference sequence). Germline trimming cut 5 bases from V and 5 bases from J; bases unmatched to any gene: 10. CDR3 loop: CASSSLAGERNEQYF. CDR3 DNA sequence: TGTGCCAGCAGTTCCCTAGCGGGAGAGCGCAACGAGCAGTACTTC.

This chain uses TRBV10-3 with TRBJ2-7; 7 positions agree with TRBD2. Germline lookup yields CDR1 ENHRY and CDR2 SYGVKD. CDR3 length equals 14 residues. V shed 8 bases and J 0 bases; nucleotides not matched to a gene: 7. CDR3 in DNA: TGTGCCATCTGGTCGGGGGGTAGCTCCTACGAGCAGTACTTC. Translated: CAIWSGGSSYEQYF.

The CDR3 sequence: CASSLASPTYEQYF. DNA for the CDR3: TGTGCCAGCAGTTTGGCTAGCCCGACCTACGAGCAGTACTTC. The chain couples TRBV27 to TRBJ2-5; a weak D match, TRBD2 (5 bases). Matching the DNA end better, TRBJ2-7 makes the J call doubtful. Germline V lookup: CDR1 MNHEY, CDR2 SMNVEV (reference sequence). The CDR3 consists of 14 residues.

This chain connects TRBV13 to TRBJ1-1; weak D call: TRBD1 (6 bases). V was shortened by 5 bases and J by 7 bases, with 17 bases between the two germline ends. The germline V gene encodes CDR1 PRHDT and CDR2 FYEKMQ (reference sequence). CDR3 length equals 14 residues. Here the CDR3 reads CASSLRGGRDEAFF. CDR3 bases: TGTGCCAGCAGCCTTCGAGGGGGGAGGGATGAAGCTTTCTTT.

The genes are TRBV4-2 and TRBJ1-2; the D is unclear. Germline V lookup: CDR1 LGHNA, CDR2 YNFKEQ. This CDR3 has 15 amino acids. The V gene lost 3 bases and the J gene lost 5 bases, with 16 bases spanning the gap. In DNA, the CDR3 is TGTGCCAGCAGCCAGGAAGCCAGGCAGTTTTATGGCTACACCTTC. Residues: CASSQEARQFYGYTF.

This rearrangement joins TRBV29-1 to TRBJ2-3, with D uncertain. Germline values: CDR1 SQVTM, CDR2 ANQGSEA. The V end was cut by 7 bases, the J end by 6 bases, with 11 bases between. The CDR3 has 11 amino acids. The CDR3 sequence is CSGRMPDTQYF. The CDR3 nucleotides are TGCAGCGGGAGAATGCCCGATACGCAGTATTTT.

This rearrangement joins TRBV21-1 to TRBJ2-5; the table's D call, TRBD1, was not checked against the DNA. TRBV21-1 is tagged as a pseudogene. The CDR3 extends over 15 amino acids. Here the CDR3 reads CASSKVNRGQETQYF. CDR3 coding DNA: TGTGCCAGCAGCAAAGTAAACAGGGGGCAAGAGACCCAGTACTTC.

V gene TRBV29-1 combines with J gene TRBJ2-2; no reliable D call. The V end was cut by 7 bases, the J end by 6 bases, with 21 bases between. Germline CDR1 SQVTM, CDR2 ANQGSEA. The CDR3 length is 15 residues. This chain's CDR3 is CSAELSDGISGELFF. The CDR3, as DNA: TGCAGCGCCGAGCTTTCCGATGGGATCTCCGGGGAGCTGTTTTTT.

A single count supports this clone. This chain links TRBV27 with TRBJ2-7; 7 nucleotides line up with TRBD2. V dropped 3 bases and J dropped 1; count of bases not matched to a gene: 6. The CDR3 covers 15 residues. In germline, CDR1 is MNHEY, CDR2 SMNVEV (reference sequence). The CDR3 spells CASSFGGGGSYEQYF. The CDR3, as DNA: TGTGCCAGCAGTTTTGGGGGGGGAGGGTCCTACGAGCAGTACTTC.

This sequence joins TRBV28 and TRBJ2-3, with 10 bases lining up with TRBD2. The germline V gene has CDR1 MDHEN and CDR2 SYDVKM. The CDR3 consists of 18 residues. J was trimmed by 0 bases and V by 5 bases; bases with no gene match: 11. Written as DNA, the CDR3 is TGTGCCAGCAGTCTCTGGACTAGCGGAGGTACTAGCACAGATACGCAGTATTTT. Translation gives CASSLWTSGGTSTDTQYF.